Listed here are 5 T cell receptor beta chains from one sample, sequenced in a study of CD8 T cells in ankylosing spondylitis. TCRdb itself ran the 5' RACE reads through MiXCR, one entry per CDR3 protein. The sample consists of 150,000 or so distinct CDR3 sequences, roughly 34% of them appearing once. Sequences were obtained from synovial fluid, either unsorted or a sorted T cell fraction (not recorded which). The receptors were gathered from a male donor with ankylosing spondylitis.

This clonotype was counted a few times. The J gene is TRBJ2-1, the V gene TRBV11-2, with TRBD1 matching over 9 bases. V lost 2 bases and J lost 15; bases outside the gene matches: 17. CDR1 SGHAT and CDR2 FQNNGV come from the germline V gene. The CDR3 is 16 residues long. The CDR3 loop reads CASSLLEGQGWSYRFF. The CDR3 region has the DNA TGTGCCAGCAGCTTATTGGAGGGACAGGGTTGGTCGTACCGGTTCTTC.

This CDR3 is CASSVKARTQETQYF. In nucleotides, the CDR3 is TGCGCCAGCAGTGTCAAGGCGAGGACCCAAGAGACCCAGTACTTC. J is TRBJ2-5 and V is TRBV10-2; no firm D call. Germline CDR1 is WSHSY and CDR2 is SAAADI. This CDR3 region has 15 residues. The V end lost 4 bases, the J end lost 1 base, and 13 bases lay between the germline ends.

This clonotype showed up just a few times. The chain joins TRBV3-1 to TRBJ1-1; 8 bases are shared with TRBD1. CDR3 length: 14 residues. V was pared by 4 bases and J by 8 bases, with 9 bases of the junction left unmatched. In germline, CDR1 is LGHDT, CDR2 YNNKEL (reference sequence). The CDR3 nucleotides are TGTGCCAGCAGCCCGACAGGGGCCCTCGCCGAAGCTTTCTTT. Its translation is CASSPTGALAEAFF.

For the CDR3, the DNA is TGTGCCTGGAGTACCACAGGGACAGGTAAAGCTTTCTTT. It is translated as CAWSTTGTGKAFF. The chain uses TRBV30 and TRBJ1-1, with 8 bases matching TRBD1. The CDR3 is 13 residues long. Germline assignment: CDR1 GTSNPN and CDR2 SVGIG (reference sequence). V was clipped by 2 bases and J by 9 bases; unmatched bases: 8.

Sample share makes this clonotype medium-sized (0.01 to 0.1%). The chain combines TRBV4-1 with TRBJ2-5, with 8 bases lining up with TRBD1. V trimming: 2 bases; J trimming: 0 bases; junction bases outside the gene matches: 2. CDR1 is MGHRA and CDR2 is YSYEKL in the germline V gene. The CDR3 extends over 15 amino acids. CDR3 residues: CASSQPDRDQETQYF. For the CDR3, the DNA is TGCGCCAGCAGCCAACCGGACAGGGACCAAGAGACCCAGTACTTC.